A single sample is the source of the 28 T cell receptor beta chains below, sequenced in a study of T cell responses to AZD1222 COVID-19 vaccine. The table came from immunoSEQ multiplex PCR; TCRdb's copy has only in-frame clones and leaves some out. The sample holds around 120,000 clones; roughly nine tenths are singletons and the top ten take approximately 7.5%. Sequenced here: peripheral blood, sampled on day 0 of AZD1222 vaccination. The receptors derive from an adult in good health.

This clone was detected only a few times. The chain recombines TRBV5-1 with TRBJ1-2; D gene ambiguous. The CDR3 spans 14 residues. The germline gives CDR1 SGHRS, CDR2 YFSETQ. Trimming pared 1 base from V and 4 bases from J, leaving 11 bases between. The CDR3 coding sequence is TGCGCCAGCAGCTTGCTGCCGGGCATCTATGGCTACACCTTC. Amino acids: CASSLLPGIYGYTF.

The rearrangement joins TRBV28 to TRBJ1-2; D is unclear. This CDR3 is built from 13 residues. CDR1 and CDR2 from the germline V gene are MDHEN and SYDVKM. Trimming removed 2 bases at V and 1 base at J, with 5 bases between. Here the CDR3 reads CASSLRVNYGYTF. In DNA form, the CDR3 reads TGTGCCAGCAGTTTAAGGGTTAACTATGGCTACACCTTC.

This chain joins TRBV15 and TRBJ1-2; no clear D gene. Per the germline V gene, CDR1 is LNHNV and CDR2 is YYDKDF (reference sequence). V was pared by 0 bases and J by 5 bases, with 4 bases between. The CDR3 runs 12 residues. CDR3 DNA sequence: TGTGCCACCAGCAGAGACGAGTATGGCTACACCTTC. Residues: CATSRDEYGYTF.

The genes are TRBV6-1 and TRBJ2-6; D is perhaps TRBD1 (5 bases). CDR3 size: 15 residues. Trimming shortened V by 2 bases and J by 4 bases, and 9 bases separated the two germline ends. Germline CDR1 MNHNS, CDR2 SASEGT. CDR3 amino acids: CASSESGFGANVLTF. CDR3 DNA sequence: TGTGCCAGCAGTGAATCAGGGTTCGGGGCCAACGTCCTGACTTTC.

This chain uses TRBV7-2 with TRBJ1-2; no reliable D call. V gave up 5 bases and J gave up 2 bases, with 15 bases separating them. Per germline, CDR1 SGHTA and CDR2 FQGNSA. The CDR3 is made up of 15 amino acids. The chain's CDR3 is CASSLYRGNNYGYTF. Here the CDR3 DNA reads TGTGCCAGCAGCCTTTACCGGGGAAACAACTATGGCTACACCTTC.

The genes are TRBV3-1 (or the pseudogene TRBV3-2) and TRBJ2-2; 9 bases line up with TRBD1. Germline V gene sequence: CDR1 LGHDT, CDR2 YNNKEL (reference sequence). Unmatched junction bases numbered 11, after V lost 10 bases and J lost 5 bases. The CDR3 has 15 amino acids. CDR3 amino acids: CATSTGTGTTGELFF. The CDR3 coding sequence is TGTGCCACTTCGACCGGGACAGGGACGACCGGGGAGCTGTTTTTT.

The V and J genes are TRBV25-1 and TRBJ1-5; the match to TRBD1 covers 9 bases. V lost 2 bases and J lost 6; bases outside the gene matches: 5. The CDR3 loop spans 15 amino acids. In germline, CDR1 is MGHDK, CDR2 SYGVNS. The CDR3 spells CASSETGGRGQPQHF. CDR3 DNA: TGTGCCAGCAGTGAAACAGGGGGCCGCGGTCAGCCCCAGCATTTT.

V is TRBV7-2 and J is TRBJ1-1; no definite D call. CDR1 SGHTA and CDR2 FQGNSA come from the germline V gene. This CDR3 is built from 12 residues. The V gene lost 5 bases and the J gene lost 5 bases, with 9 bases spanning the gap. In nucleotides, the CDR3 is TGTGCCAGCAGCCTCACTGGGACTGAAGCTTTCTTT. Translated: CASSLTGTEAFF.

The CDR3 coding sequence is TGTGCCAGCAGTGAAACTGTGAGTGAGCAGTTCTTC. Its protein product is CASSETVSEQFF. The chain combines TRBV2 with TRBJ2-1; D remains unclear. Germline assignment: CDR1 SNHLY and CDR2 FYNNEI. Trimming took off 2 bases at V and 9 bases at J, with 8 bases between the two ends. The CDR3 consists of 12 residues.

Written as DNA, the CDR3 is TGTGCCATCAGTGCAGACAGAATGAACACTGAAGCTTTCTTT. Translating it yields CAISADRMNTEAFF. The rearrangement links TRBV10-3 to TRBJ1-1, with D possibly being TRBD1 (5 bases). CDR1 is ENHRY, CDR2 SYGVKD, per germline. Trimming stripped 4 bases from V and 0 bases from J, with 9 bases between. The CDR3 is 14 residues long.

The rearrangement links TRBV7-2 to TRBJ2-5; D remains ambiguous. Deletions cut 2 bases from V and 1 base from J, with 5 bases between. Germline V gene sequence: CDR1 SGHTA, CDR2 FQGNSA. This CDR3 region has 13 residues. CDR3 residues: CASSLMIQETQYF. The CDR3 DNA is TGTGCCAGCAGCTTAATGATCCAAGAGACCCAGTACTTC.

The rearrangement joins TRBV9 to TRBJ2-1, with D perhaps matching TRBD2 (6 bases). The CDR3 consists of 17 residues. Trimming cost V 4 bases and J 8 bases, with 25 bases left between them. Looked up from germline, CDR1 is SGDLS and CDR2 is YYNGEE. In DNA form, the CDR3 reads TGTGCCAGCAGCATAGCGGAACGGGGAATTGGCTTGGATGAGCAGTTCTTC. It yields the protein CASSIAERGIGLDEQFF.

V and J are TRBV27 and TRBJ1-1; D is perhaps TRBD1 (6 bases). This CDR3 comprises 15 residues. The V end lost 0 bases, the J end lost 0 bases, and 8 bases lay between the germline ends. Germline values: CDR1 MNHEY, CDR2 SMNVEV (reference sequence). Here the CDR3 DNA reads TGTGCCAGCAGTTTATCCAGGGGACTGAACACTGAAGCTTTCTTT. It translates to CASSLSRGLNTEAFF.

The J gene is TRBJ1-5, the V gene TRBV6-5; TRBD1 aligns across 7 bases. Germline CDR1 is MNHEY and CDR2 is SVGAGI. Trimming at V came to 8 bases and at J to 6 bases, leaving 7 bases not matched to a gene. This CDR3 contains 13 residues. CDR3 region: CASAQGLGQPQHF. CDR3 coding DNA: TGTGCCAGCGCACAGGGGTTGGGTCAGCCCCAGCATTTT.

The V call is TRBV3-1 (or the pseudogene TRBV3-2), the J call TRBJ2-6; possibly TRBD1 for D (5 bases). Germline-derived CDR1 and CDR2 are LGHDT and YNNKEL (reference sequence). CDR3 size: 16 residues. The V and J ends lost 0 bases and 1 base respectively, with 7 bases between them. In nucleotides, the CDR3 is TGTGCCAGCAGCCAAGATGCAGGGTCTGGGGCCAACGTCCTGACTTTC. Its protein is CASSQDAGSGANVLTF.

This clone has a handful of counts. The chain carries TRBV7-9 and TRBJ1-4; unclear D gene. This CDR3 has 16 amino acids. Deletions cut 5 bases from V and 4 bases from J, with 17 bases between. From germline, CDR1 is SEHNR and CDR2 FQNEAQ (reference sequence). CDR3 sequence (DNA): TGTGCCAGCAGCAACTCCATGGGGTTGGTTAATGAAAAACTGTTTTTT. Translated, it gives CASSNSMGLVNEKLFF.

The chain employs TRBV30 and TRBJ1-5, with a weak D call TRBD1 (5 bases). The CDR3 totals 14 residues. With 1 base removed from V and 3 bases from J, the gap between germline ends came to 10 bases. Germline CDR1 and CDR2: GTSNPN and SVGIG (reference sequence). The CDR3 reads CAWSGTTINQPQHF. The DNA for the CDR3 is TGTGCCTGGAGTGGGACAACGATCAATCAGCCCCAGCATTTT.

The chain combines TRBV4-2 with TRBJ2-4, with 11 bases matching TRBD2. The CDR3 length is 19 residues. The germline V gene encodes CDR1 LGHNA and CDR2 YNFKEQ. Unmatched junction bases numbered 13, after V lost 6 bases and J lost 0 bases. In DNA form, the CDR3 reads TGTGCCAGCAGGCAACTAGCGGGAGTTTTGGTAGGAGCCAAAAACATTCAGTACTTC. Its protein product is CASRQLAGVLVGAKNIQYF.

This clone was seen only a few times. This chain joins TRBV3-1 (or the pseudogene TRBV3-2) and TRBJ1-2, with D possibly being TRBD1 (6 bases). Per the germline V gene, CDR1 is LGHDT and CDR2 is YNNKEL (reference sequence). V was shortened by 4 bases and J by 6 bases, with 9 bases between the two germline ends. This CDR3 is built from 12 residues. The CDR3 spells CASSLRQDGYTF. CDR3 nucleotides: TGTGCCAGCAGCCTAAGACAGGATGGCTACACCTTC.

The chain employs TRBV6-2 or TRBV6-3 and TRBJ1-2; D call uncertain. The germline V gene has CDR1 MNHEY and CDR2 SVGEGT. The ends were cut back, 2 bases at V and 6 bases at J, with 16 bases in the middle. This CDR3 contains 15 residues. CDR3 amino acids: CASSYPRYGEDGYTF. The CDR3 bases are TGTGCCAGCAGTTACCCCAGATACGGGGAGGATGGCTACACCTTC.

V gene TRBV15 combines with J gene TRBJ1-5; D gene unclear. Germline V gene data show CDR1 as LNHNV and CDR2 as YYDKDF (reference sequence). Deletions cut 7 bases from V and 5 bases from J, with 18 bases between. This CDR3 comprises 15 residues. Here the CDR3 DNA reads TGTGCCACCAAACCCTCGGGGAAGTGGGATCAGCCCCAGCATTTT. Translation gives CATKPSGKWDQPQHF.

The chain is built from TRBV6-5 and TRBJ1-2, with D possibly TRBD1 on 5 matching bases. The germline gives CDR1 MNHEY, CDR2 SVGAGI. The CDR3 has 13 residues. V lost 6 bases and J 1 base, leaving 9 bases between the germline ends. The CDR3 spells CASRRDLNYGYTF. The CDR3, as DNA: TGTGCCAGCAGGAGGGACCTTAACTATGGCTACACCTTC.

This chain uses TRBV6-4 with TRBJ2-3; TRBD2 matches 12 bases. Germline loops: CDR1 MRHNA, CDR2 SNTAGT. The CDR3 spans 16 residues. V trimming: 0 bases; J trimming: 5 bases; junction bases outside the gene matches: 3. The CDR3: CASSDSTSGGGDTQYF. The DNA for the CDR3 is TGTGCCAGCAGTGACTCGACTAGCGGGGGAGGAGATACGCAGTATTTT.

The chain employs TRBV28 and TRBJ2-7; D remains unclear. V lost 4 bases, J lost 0 bases, and 10 bases lay in between. Germline values: CDR1 MDHEN, CDR2 SYDVKM. The CDR3 is 14 amino acids. In DNA, the CDR3 is TGTGCCAGCAGTTCCGGCCCTAGCTCCTACGAGCAGTACTTC. Amino acid sequence: CASSSGPSSYEQYF.

The CDR3 loop reads CASSFAGTVNGYTF. The CDR3 DNA is TGTGCCAGCAGCTTCGCCGGGACAGTCAATGGCTACACCTTC. The chain combines TRBV7-9 with TRBJ1-2, with 7 bases that match TRBD1. Trimming removed 3 bases from V and 6 bases from J; junction bases left unmatched: 7. This CDR3 contains 14 residues. Per the germline V gene, CDR1 is SEHNR and CDR2 is FQNEAQ (reference sequence).

The rearrangement links TRBV15 to TRBJ1-5, with D hard to call. The V end was cut by 1 base, the J end by 4 bases, with 14 bases between. The CDR3 extends over 16 amino acids. Germline values: CDR1 LNHNV, CDR2 YYDKDF (reference sequence). The CDR3 region has the DNA TGTGCCACCAGCAGAGTCTCAGTAGGAGGTAATCAGCCCCAGCATTTT. Translation gives CATSRVSVGGNQPQHF.

This clone is medium-sized (0.01 to 0.1%). V gene TRBV6-6 combines with J gene TRBJ2-7; 8 positions match TRBD1. CDR1 and CDR2 from the germline V gene are MNHNY and SVGAGI (reference sequence). Germline trimming cut 10 bases from V and 4 bases from J; bases unmatched to any gene: 6. The CDR3 runs 12 residues. CDR3 nucleotides: TGTGCCACCATCAGGGGGCAATACGAGCAGTACTTC. Protein: CATIRGQYEQYF.

The chain joins TRBV28 to TRBJ1-1; no firm D call. V was trimmed by 2 bases and J by 1 base, leaving 17 bases between them. Germline V gene lookup returns CDR1 MDHEN and CDR2 SYDVKM. The CDR3 runs 17 residues. In nucleotides, the CDR3 is TGTGCCAGCAGTTTAAGGTTTCGGCGGCAAACGAACACTGAAGCTTTCTTT. Translated: CASSLRFRRQTNTEAFF.